This entry describes one T cell receptor beta chain. What it recognizes is unknown. This entry belongs to a study of T cell responses to AZD1222 COVID-19 vaccine. Across the whole study: Timing groups of about 4 and about 12 weeks for second doses were pooled.

The germline CDR1 and CDR2 sequences are SGHRS and YFSETQ. The CDR3 is made up of 14 amino acids. The V and J ends lost 4 bases and 3 bases respectively, with 11 bases between them. Study-wide points: Just a handful of AZD1222 recipients tested seropositive at baseline. Two doses of AZD1222 preceded a rise in Spike-specific TCR breadth and depth. Females outnumbered males among donors, who were mostly white British; clonal diversity was possibly underestimated.

The data were produced by immunoSEQ multiplex PCR, yet TCRdb's version contains in-frame clones alone and is incomplete. The repertoire holds roughly 97,000 clones, 70% to 90% seen once, with 2.8% in the top ten. The chain employs TRBV5-1 and TRBJ2-1, with D possibly being TRBD2 (5 bases). Sequences were derived from peripheral blood, sampled on day 0 of AZD1222 vaccination. The receptor comes from an adult in good health. For the CDR3, the DNA is TGCGCCAGCAGCCACCGGGAAAACTACAATGAGCAGTTCTTC. It codes for CASSHRENYNEQFF.